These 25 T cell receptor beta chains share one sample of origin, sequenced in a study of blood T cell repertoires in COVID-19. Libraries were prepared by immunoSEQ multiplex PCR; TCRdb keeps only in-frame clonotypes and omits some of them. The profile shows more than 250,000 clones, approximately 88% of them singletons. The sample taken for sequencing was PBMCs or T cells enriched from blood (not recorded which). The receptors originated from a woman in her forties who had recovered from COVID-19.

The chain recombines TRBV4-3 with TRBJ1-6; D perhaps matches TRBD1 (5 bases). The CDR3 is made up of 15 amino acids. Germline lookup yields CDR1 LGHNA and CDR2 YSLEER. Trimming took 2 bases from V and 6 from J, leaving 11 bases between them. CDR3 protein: CASSQLRGFNSPLHF. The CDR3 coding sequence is TGCGCCAGCAGCCAATTAAGGGGTTTTAATTCACCCCTCCACTTT.

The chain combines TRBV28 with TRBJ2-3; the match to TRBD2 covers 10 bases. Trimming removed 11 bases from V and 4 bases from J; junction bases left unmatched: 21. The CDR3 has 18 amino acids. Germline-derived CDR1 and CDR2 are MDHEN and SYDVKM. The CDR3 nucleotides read TGTGCCTTGGGGTTCACAGGGCAAGGAGCGGGAGGGTCAGATACGCAGTATTTT. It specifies CALGFTGQGAGGSDTQYF.

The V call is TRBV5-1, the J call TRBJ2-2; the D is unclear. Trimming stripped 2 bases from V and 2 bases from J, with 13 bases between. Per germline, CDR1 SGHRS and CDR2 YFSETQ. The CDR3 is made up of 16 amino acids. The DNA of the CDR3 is TGCGCCAGCAGCTTTGGCCGTGGTCACAACACCGGGGAGCTGTTTTTT. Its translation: CASSFGRGHNTGELFF.

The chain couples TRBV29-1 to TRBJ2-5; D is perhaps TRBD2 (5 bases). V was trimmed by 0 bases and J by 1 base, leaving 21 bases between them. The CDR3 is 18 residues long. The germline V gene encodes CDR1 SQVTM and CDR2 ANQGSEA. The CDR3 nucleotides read TGCAGCGTTGAAGATATGGCCCCCCAGCCCGGACTCCAAGAGACCCAGTACTTC. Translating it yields CSVEDMAPQPGLQETQYF.

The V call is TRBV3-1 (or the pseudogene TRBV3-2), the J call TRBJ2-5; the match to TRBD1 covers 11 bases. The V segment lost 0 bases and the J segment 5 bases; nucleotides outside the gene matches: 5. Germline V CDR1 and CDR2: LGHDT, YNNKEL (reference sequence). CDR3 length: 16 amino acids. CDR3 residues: CASSQDQDRGQETQYF. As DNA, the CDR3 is TGTGCCAGCAGCCAAGATCAGGACAGGGGGCAGGAGACCCAGTACTTC.

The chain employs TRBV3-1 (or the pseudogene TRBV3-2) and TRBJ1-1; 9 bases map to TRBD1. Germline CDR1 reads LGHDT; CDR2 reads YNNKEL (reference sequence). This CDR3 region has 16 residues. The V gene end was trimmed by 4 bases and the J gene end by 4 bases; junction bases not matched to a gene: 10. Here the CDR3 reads CASSRWTGEGSTEAFF. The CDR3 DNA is TGTGCCAGCAGCCGATGGACAGGGGAGGGTAGCACTGAAGCTTTCTTT.

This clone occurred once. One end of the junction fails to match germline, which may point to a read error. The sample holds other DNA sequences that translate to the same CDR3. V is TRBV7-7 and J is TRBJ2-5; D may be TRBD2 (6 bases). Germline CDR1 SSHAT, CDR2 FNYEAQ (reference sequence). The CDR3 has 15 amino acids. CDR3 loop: CASSFRQGGGETQYF. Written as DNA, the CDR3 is TGTGCTAGCAGCTTTAGGCAGGGAGGAGGAGAGACCCAGTACTTC.

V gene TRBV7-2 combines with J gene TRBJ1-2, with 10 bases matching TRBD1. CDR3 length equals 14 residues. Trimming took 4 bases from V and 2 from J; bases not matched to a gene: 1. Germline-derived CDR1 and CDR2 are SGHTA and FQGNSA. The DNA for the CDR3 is TGTGCCAGCAGCTGGGGACAGGGGAACTATGGCTACACCTTC. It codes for CASSWGQGNYGYTF.

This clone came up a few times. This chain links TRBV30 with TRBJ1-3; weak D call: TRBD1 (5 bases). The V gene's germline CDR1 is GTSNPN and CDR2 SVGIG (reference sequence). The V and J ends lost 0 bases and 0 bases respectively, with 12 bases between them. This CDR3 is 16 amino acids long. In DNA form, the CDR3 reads TGTGCCTGGAGTGTCGTACGGGGGAGCTCTGGAAACACCATATATTTT. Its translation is CAWSVVRGSSGNTIYF. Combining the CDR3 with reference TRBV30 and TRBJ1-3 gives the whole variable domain SQTIHQWPATLVQPVGSPLSLECTVEGTSNPNLYWYRQAAGRGLQLLFYSVGIGQISSEVPQNLSASRPQDRQFILSSKKLLLSDSGFYLCAWSVVRGSSGNTIYFGEGSWLTVV.

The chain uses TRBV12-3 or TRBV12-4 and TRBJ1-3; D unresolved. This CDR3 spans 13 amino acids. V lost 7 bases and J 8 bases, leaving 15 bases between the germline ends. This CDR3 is CASTRPLGDTIYF. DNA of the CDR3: TGTGCCAGCACTAGGCCCCTCGGAGACACCATATATTTT.

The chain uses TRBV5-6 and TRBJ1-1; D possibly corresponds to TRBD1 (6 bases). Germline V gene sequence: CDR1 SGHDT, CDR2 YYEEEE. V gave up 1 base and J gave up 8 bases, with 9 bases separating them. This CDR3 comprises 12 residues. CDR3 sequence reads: CASSLTGTEAFF. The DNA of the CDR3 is TGTGCCAGCAGCTTGACAGGGACCGAAGCTTTCTTT.

The CDR3 sequence is CASSLAGEGGREQYF. Here the CDR3 DNA reads TGTGCCAGCAGTTTAGCCGGGGAGGGGGGACGCGAGCAGTACTTC. The V gene is TRBV28, the J gene TRBJ2-7, with a tentative D call TRBD2 (7 bases). The CDR3 spans 15 residues. The ends were cut back, 2 bases at V and 6 bases at J, with 17 bases in the middle. Germline CDR1 reads MDHEN; CDR2 reads SYDVKM. Filled out from reference TRBV28 and TRBJ2-7, the complete variable domain reads DVKVTQSSRYLVKRTGEKVFLECVQDMDHENMFWYRQDPGLGLRLIYFSYDVKMKEKGDIPEGYSVSREKKERFSLILESASTNQTSMYLCASSLAGEGGREQYFGPGTRLTVT.

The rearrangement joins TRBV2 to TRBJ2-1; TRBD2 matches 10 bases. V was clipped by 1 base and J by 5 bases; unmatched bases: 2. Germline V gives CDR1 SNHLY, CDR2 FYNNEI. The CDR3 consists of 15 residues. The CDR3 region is CASSEVGLADNEQFF. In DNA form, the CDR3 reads TGTGCCAGCAGTGAAGTCGGACTAGCGGACAATGAGCAGTTCTTC.

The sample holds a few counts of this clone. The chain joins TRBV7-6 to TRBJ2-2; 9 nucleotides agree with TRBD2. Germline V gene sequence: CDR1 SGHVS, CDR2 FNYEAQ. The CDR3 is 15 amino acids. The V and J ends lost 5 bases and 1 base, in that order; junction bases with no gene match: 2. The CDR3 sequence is CASSQAGGNTGELFF. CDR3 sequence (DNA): TGTGCCAGCAGCCAAGCGGGAGGGAACACCGGGGAGCTGTTTTTT.

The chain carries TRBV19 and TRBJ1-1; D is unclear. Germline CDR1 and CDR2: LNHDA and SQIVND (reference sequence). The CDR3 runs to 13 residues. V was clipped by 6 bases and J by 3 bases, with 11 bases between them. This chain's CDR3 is CASRREAYTEAFF. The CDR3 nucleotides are TGTGCCAGTAGAAGGGAGGCCTACACTGAAGCTTTCTTT.

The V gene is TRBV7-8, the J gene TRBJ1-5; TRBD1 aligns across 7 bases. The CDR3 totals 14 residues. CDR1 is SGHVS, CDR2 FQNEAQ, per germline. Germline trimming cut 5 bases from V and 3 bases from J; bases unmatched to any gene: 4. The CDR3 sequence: CASSPGTDNQPQHF. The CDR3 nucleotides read TGTGCCAGCAGCCCTGGGACAGACAATCAGCCCCAGCATTTT.

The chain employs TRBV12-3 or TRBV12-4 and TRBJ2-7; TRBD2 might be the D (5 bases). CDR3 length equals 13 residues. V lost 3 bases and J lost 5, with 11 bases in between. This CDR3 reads CASSFHLGDEQYF. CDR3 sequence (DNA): TGTGCCAGCAGTTTCCACCTCGGGGACGAGCAGTACTTC.

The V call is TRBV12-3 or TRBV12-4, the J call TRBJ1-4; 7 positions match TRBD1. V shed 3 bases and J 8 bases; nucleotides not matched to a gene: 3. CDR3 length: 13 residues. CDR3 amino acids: CASSLTGREKLFF. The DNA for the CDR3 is TGTGCCAGCAGTTTGACAGGGCGAGAAAAACTGTTTTTT.

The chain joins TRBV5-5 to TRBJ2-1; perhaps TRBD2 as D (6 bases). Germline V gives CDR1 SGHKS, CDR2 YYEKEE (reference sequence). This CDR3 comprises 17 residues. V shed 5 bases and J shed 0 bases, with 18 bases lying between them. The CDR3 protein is CASRPDLRGPSYNEQFF. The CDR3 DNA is TGTGCCAGCAGACCCGACTTGCGGGGCCCCTCCTACAATGAGCAGTTCTTC.

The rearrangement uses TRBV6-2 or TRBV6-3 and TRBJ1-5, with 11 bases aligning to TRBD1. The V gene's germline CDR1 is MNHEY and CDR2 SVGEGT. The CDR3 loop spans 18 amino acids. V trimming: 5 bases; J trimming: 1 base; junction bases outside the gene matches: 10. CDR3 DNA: TGTGCCAGCAGTCTCCGGGACAGGGGGGGACGGAGCAATCAGCCCCAGCATTTT. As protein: CASSLRDRGGRSNQPQHF.

The CDR3 loop reads CASSPRRASTEAFF. The CDR3 region has the DNA TGTGCCAGCAGCCCCCGGCGGGCGAGCACTGAAGCTTTCTTT. The chain joins TRBV3-1 (or the pseudogene TRBV3-2) to TRBJ1-1; D gene ambiguous. The germline V and J ends were trimmed by 4 bases and 4 bases, with 13 bases remaining between them. Germline CDR1 and CDR2: LGHDT and YNNKEL (reference sequence). The CDR3 consists of 14 residues.

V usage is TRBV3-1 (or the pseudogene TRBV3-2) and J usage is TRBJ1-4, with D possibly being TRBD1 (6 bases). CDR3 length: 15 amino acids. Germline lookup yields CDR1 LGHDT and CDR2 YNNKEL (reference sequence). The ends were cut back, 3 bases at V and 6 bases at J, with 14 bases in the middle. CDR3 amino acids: CASSQIQGGDEKLFF. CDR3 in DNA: TGTGCCAGCAGCCAGATACAGGGTGGGGATGAAAAACTGTTTTTT.

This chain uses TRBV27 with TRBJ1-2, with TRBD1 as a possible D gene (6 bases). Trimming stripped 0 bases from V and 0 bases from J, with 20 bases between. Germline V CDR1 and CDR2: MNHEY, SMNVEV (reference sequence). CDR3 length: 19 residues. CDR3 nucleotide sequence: TGTGCCAGCAGTTTATCTAATCCAGGACAGCGGCGAGCTAACTATGGCTACACCTTC. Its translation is CASSLSNPGQRRANYGYTF.

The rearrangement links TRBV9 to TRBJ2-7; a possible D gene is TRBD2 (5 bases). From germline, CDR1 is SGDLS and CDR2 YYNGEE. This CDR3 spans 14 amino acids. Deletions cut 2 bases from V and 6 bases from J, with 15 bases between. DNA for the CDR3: TGTGCCAGCAGCGTCCGACGGGTTGGGAGCGAGCAGTACTTC. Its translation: CASSVRRVGSEQYF.

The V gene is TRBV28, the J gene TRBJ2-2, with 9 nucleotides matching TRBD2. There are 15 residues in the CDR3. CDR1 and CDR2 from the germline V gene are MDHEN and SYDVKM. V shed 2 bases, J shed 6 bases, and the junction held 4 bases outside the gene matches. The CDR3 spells CASSLAGGRSGELFF. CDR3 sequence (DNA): TGTGCCAGCAGTTTAGCGGGAGGGAGGTCCGGGGAGCTGTTTTTT.